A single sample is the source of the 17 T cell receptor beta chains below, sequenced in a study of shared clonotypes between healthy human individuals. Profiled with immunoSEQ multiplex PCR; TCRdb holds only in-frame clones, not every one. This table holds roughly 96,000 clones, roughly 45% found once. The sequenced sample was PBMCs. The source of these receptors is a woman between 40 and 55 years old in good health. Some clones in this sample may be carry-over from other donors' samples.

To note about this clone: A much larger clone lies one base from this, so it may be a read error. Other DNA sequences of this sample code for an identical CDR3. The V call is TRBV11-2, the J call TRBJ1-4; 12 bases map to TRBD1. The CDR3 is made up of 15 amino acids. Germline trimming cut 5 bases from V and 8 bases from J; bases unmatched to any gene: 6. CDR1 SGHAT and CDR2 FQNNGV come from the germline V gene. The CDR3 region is CASSAGTGGGEKLFF. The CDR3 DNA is TGTGCCAGCAGCGCCGGGACAGGGGGCGGCGAAAAACTGTTTTTT.

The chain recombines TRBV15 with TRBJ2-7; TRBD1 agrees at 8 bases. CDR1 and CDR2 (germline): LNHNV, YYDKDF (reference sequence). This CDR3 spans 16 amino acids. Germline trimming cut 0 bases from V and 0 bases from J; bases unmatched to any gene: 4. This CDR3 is CATSRDGGTGSYEQYF. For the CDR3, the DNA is TGTGCCACCAGCAGAGATGGAGGGACAGGCTCCTACGAGCAGTACTTC.

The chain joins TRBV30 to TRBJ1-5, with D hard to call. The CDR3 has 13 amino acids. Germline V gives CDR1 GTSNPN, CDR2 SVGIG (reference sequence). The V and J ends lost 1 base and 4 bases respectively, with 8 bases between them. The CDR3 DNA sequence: TGTGCCTGGAGTGCCGGAAATAATCAGCCCCAGCATTTT. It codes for CAWSAGNNQPQHF.

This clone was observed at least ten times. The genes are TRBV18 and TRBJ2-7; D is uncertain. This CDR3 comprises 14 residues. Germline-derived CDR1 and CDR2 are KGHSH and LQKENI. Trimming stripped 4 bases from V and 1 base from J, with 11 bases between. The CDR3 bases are TGTGCCAGCTCACACATGGACGGATCCTACGAGCAGTACTTC. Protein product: CASSHMDGSYEQYF.

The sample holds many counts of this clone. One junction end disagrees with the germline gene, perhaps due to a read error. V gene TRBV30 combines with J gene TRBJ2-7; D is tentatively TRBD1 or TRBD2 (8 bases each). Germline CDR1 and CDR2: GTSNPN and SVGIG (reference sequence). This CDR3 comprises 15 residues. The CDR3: CARSRGQGLVEEQYF. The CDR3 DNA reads TGTGCCCGGAGTCGAGGACAGGGACTAGTAGAGGAGCAGTACTTC.

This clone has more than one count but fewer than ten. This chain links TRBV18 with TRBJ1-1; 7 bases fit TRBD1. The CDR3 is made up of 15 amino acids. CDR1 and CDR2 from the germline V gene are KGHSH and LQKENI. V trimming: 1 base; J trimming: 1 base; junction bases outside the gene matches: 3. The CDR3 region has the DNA TGTGCCAGCTCACCACGACAGGGAGGGAACACTGAAGCTTTCTTT. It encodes CASSPRQGGNTEAFF.

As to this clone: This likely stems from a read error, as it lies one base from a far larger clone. CDR3 protein: CASLPWTGETQYF. The CDR3 coding sequence is TGTGCCAGCTTACCCTGGACCGGAGAGACCCAGTACTTC. J is TRBJ2-5 and V is TRBV18, with no clear D. The CDR3 is 13 residues long. Looked up from germline, CDR1 is KGHSH and CDR2 is LQKENI. Trimming removed 7 bases at V and 4 bases at J, with 13 bases between.

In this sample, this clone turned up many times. The CDR3 region has the DNA TGTGCCAGCAGCACCCGGGACAGGGAAGGGCGGGAGCAGTACTTC. Translating it yields CASSTRDREGREQYF. The gene calls are TRBV4-2 and TRBJ2-7; TRBD1 matches at 9 bases. This CDR3 has 15 amino acids. V shed 5 bases and J 7 bases; nucleotides not matched to a gene: 12. Germline V gives CDR1 LGHNA, CDR2 YNFKEQ.

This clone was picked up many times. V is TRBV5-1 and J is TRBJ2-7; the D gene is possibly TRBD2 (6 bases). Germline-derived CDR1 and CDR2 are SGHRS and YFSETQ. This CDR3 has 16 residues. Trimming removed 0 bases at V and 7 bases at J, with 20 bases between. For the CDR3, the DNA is TGCGCCAGCAGCTTGGTGGCGGGATCTACTATGGGGGAGCAGTACTTC. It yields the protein CASSLVAGSTMGEQYF.

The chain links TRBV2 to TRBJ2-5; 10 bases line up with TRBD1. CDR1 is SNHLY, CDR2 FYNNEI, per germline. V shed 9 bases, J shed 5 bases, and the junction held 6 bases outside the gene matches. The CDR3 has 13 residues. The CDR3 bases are TGTGCCAGTTCCGGGACAGGGGTTGAGACCCAGTACTTC. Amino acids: CASSGTGVETQYF.

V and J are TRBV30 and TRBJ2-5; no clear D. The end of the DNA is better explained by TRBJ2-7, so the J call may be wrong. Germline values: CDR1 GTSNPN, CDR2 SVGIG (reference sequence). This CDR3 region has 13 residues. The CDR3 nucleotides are TGTGCCTGTCAGCCCGATATTTGGGGCGAGCAGTACTTC. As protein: CACQPDIWGEQYF.

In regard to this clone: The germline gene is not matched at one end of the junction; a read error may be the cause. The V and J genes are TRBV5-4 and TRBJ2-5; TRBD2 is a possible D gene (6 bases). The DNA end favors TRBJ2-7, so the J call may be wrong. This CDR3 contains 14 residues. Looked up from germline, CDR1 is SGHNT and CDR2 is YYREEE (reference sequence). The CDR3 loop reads CASSQFAGPYEQYF. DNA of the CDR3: TGCGCCAGCAGCCAATTTGCGGGGCCCTACGAGCAGTACTTC.

Here the CDR3 DNA reads TGTGCCAGCAGCTATTGGACTAGCGGGAGCACTGAGCAGTTCTTC. Translation gives CASSYWTSGSTEQFF. This chain links TRBV7-2 with TRBJ2-1; TRBD2 matches at 13 bases. Germline V CDR1 and CDR2: SGHTA, FQGNSA. This CDR3 region has 15 residues. J lost 9 bases, V lost 4 bases, and 6 bases had no gene match.

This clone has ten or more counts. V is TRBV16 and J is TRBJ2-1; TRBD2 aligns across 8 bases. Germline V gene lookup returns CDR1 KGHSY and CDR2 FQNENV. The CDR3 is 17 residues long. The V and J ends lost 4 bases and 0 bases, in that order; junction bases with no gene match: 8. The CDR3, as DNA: TGTGCCAGCAGCCCCAGGGGCGGGAGGAGCTCCTACAATGAGCAGTTCTTC. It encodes CASSPRGGRSSYNEQFF.

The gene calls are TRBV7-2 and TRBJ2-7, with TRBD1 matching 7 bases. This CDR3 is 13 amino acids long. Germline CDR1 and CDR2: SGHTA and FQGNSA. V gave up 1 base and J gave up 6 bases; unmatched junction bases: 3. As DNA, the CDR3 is TGTGCCAGCAGCTTAGAACCAGGGGGCGAGCAGTACTTC. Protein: CASSLEPGGEQYF.

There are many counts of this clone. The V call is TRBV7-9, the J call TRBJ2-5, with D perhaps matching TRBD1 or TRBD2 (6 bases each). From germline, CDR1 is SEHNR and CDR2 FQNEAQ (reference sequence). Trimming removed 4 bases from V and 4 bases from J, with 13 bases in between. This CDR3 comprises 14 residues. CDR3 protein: CASSSRQEGETQYF. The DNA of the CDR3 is TGTGCCAGCAGCTCCCGACAGGAGGGAGAGACCCAGTACTTC.

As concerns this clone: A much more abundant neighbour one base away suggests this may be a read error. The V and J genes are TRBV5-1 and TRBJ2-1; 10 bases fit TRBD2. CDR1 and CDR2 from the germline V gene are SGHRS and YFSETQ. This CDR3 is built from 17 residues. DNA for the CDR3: TGCGCCAGCAGCCGGGAGGCTAGCGGGAGCTCCTACAATAAGCAGTTCTTC. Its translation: CASSREASGSSYNKQFF.